This T cell receptor beta chain was captured in a study of long-term antiretroviral therapy in people with HIV. The germline V gene has CDR1 MNHEY and CDR2 SMNVEV (reference sequence). The CDR3 runs to 14 residues. Trimming removed 3 bases from V and 0 bases from J, with 6 bases in between. Regarding this clone: The antigen is not known.

Study conclusions and caveats: Across all time points, the repertoire was dominated by clones that expanded before ART.

The authors ran the immunoSEQ assay, v3.0, at survey level. Only in-frame clones appear in the TCRdb table, and some are missing; sequencing was by immunoSEQ multiplex PCR. The sample shows roughly 20,000 clones, more than 70% of them seen only once. V usage is TRBV27 and J usage is TRBJ2-1; D is unresolved. This TCR derives from a man in his late teens or twenties with HIV. Here the sequenced sample was unsorted PBMCs, taken 0.5 years before starting antiretroviral therapy. The CDR3 bases are TGTGCCAGCAGTTTTGGTAGCTCCTACAATGAGCAGTTCTTC. Its translation: CASSFGSSYNEQFF.